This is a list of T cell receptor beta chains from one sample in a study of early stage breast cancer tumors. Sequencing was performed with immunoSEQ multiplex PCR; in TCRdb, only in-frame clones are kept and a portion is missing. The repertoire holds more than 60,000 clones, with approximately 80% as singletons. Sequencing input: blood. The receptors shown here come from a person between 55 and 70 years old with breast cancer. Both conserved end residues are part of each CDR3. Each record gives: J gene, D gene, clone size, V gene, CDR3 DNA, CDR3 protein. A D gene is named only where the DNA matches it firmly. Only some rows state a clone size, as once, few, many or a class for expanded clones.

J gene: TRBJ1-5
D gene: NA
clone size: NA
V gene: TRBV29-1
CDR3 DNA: TGCAGCGTGGGGTACGGGGCGGGGAGCAATCAGCCCCAGCATTTT
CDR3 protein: CSVGYGAGSNQPQHF

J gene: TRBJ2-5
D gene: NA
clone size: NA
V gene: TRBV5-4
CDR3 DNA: TGTGCCAGCAGTCCCCGAAGGAATGGGCGAGAGACCCAGTACTTC
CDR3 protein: CASSPRRNGRETQYF

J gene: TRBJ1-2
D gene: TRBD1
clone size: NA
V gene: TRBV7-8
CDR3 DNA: TGTGCCAGCAGCTTAATTACAGGGGGCGCGGGGGGCTACACCTTC
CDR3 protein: CASSLITGGAGGYTF

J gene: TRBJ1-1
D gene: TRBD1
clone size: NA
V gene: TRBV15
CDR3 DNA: TGTGCCACCAGCAGAGACCCCGCGGACAGGGAAGCTTTCTTT
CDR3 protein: CATSRDPADREAFF

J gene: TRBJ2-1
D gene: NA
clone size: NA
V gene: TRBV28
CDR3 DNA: TGTGCCAGCTGTACTACGGATGAGCAGTTCTTC
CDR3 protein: CASCTTDEQFF

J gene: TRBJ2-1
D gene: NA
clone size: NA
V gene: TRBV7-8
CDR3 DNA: TGTGCCAGCAGCCTACGCGGCCAGGGAGGCAATGAGCAGTTCTTC
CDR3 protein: CASSLRGQGGNEQFF

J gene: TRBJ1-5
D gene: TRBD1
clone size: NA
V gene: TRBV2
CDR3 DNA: TGTGCCAGCAGCCCCGGACAGGCGGCCAATCAGCCCCAGCATTTT
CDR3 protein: CASSPGQAANQPQHF

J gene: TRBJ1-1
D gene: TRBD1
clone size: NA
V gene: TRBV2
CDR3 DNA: TGTGCCAGCAGTGTTGACAGGGGTGTTCTTGAAGCTTTCTTT
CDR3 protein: CASSVDRGVLEAFF

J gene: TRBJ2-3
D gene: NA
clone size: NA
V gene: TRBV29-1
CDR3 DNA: TGCAGCGTCCGTAGCACCTACACAGATACGCAGTATTTT
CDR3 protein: CSVRSTYTDTQYF

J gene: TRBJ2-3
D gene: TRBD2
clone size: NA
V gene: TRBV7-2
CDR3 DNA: TGTGCCAGCAGCCTAGCGGGAGGTTCCACAGATACGCAGTATTTT
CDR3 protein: CASSLAGGSTDTQYF

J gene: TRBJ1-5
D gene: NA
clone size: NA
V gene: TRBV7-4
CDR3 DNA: TGTGCCAGCAGCTTCAAAATCTGGGCGAGGGGACTATACACCAATCAGCCCCAGCATTTT
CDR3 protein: CASSFKIWARGLYTNQPQHF

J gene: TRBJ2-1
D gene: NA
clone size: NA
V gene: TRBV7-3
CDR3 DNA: TGTGCCAGCAGCTCGACTAGGGCCACCTACAATGAGCAGTTCTTC
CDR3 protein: CASSSTRATYNEQFF

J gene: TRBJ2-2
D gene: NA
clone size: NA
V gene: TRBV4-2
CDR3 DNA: TGTGCCAGCAGCCAAGGGAGGGGGCGAAGTTCAGGGGAGCTGTTTTTT
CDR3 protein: CASSQGRGRSSGELFF

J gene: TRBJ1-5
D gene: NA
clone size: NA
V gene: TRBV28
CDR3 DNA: TGTGCCAGCAGTGGGGGCGGTGTGCGTCAGCCCCAGCATTTT
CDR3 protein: CASSGGGVRQPQHF

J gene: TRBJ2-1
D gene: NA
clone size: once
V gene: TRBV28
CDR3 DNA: TGTGCCAGCAGAGGTGACACCTCGAGGGAGCAGTTCTTC
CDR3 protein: CASRGDTSREQFF

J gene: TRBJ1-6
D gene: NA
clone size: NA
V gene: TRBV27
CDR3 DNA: TGTGCCAGCAGTTTCTCGGTGGGGGCCGCCTATAATTCACCCCTCCACTTT
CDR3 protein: CASSFSVGAAYNSPLHF

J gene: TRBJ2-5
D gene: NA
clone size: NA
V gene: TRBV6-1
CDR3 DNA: TGTGCCAGCAGTGAAATTGGGGGGCGCCGATTTGGGACCCAGTACTTC
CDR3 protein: CASSEIGGRRFGTQYF

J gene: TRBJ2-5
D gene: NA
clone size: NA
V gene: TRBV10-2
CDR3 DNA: TGCGCCAGCAGGTTAGGGGGGCAAGAGACCCAGTACTTC
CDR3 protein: CASRLGGQETQYF

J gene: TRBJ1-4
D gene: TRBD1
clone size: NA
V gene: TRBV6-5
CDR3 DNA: TGTGCCAGCAGATTAGACAGGGTAGATGAAAAACTGTTTTTT
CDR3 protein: CASRLDRVDEKLFF

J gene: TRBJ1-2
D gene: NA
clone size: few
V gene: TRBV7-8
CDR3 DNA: TGTGCCAGCGGGTTGGCAGCGATCTATGGCTACACCTTC
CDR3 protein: CASGLAAIYGYTF

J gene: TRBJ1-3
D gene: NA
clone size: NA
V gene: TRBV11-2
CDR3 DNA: TGTGCCAGCACCGAGGGCATAATTGGAAACACCATATATTTT
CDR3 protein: CASTEGIIGNTIYF

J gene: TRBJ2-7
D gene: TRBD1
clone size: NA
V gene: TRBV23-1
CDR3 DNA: TGCGCCAGCAGTTCCCAGAGTCACGAGGGACAGGGGGCGGGTAGGCAGTACTTC
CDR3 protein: CASSSQSHEGQGAGRQYF

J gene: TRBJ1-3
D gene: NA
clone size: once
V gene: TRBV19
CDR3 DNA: TGTGCCAGTAGTATTGGAAATCGGAACACCATATATTTT
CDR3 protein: CASSIGNRNTIYF

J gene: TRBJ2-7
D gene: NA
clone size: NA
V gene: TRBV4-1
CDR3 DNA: TGCGCCAGCAGCCAGCTTCTTAAGTACGAGCAGTACTTC
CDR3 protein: CASSQLLKYEQYF

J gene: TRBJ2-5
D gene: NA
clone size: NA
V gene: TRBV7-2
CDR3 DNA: TGTGCCAGCAGCTTACCCCGACTTACCCCGGTGACCCAGTACTTC
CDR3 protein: CASSLPRLTPVTQYF

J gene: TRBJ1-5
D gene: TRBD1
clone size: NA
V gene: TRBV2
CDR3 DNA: TGTGCCAGCAGTGGTACAGGGGGGAACAATCAGCCCCAGCATTTT
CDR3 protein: CASSGTGGNNQPQHF

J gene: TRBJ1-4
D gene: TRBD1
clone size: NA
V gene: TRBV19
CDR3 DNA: TGTGCCAGTCAGGGGGCGGATGCAACTAATGAAAAACTGTTTTTT
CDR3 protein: CASQGADATNEKLFF

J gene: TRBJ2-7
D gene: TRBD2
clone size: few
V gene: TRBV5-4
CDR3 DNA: TGTGCCAGCAGCTTGGGTTCTAGCGGGAGTTCCTACGAGCAGTACTTC
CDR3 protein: CASSLGSSGSSYEQYF

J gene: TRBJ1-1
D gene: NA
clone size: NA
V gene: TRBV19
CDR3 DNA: TGTGCCAGTAGCAATAAGGGCAGGGCGGGCACTGAAGCTTTCTTT
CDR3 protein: CASSNKGRAGTEAFF

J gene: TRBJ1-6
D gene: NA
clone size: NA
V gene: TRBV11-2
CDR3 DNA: TGTGCCAGCCGGTTGGGAGTAACCCTCCACTTT
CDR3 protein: CASRLGVTLHF

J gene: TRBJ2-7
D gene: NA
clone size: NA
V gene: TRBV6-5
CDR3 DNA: TGTGTCTCCCGAAACAACGGAGCCTACGAGCAGTACTTC
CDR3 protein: CVSRNNGAYEQYF

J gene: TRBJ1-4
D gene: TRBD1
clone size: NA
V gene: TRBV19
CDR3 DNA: TGTGCCAGTAGTCCGGACAGGACGGGTGAAAAACTGTTTTTT
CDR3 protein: CASSPDRTGEKLFF

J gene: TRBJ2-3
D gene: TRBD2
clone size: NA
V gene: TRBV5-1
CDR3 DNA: TGCGCCAGCAGCACCGGACTAGCGGGGGCGGATACGCAGTATTTT
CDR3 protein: CASSTGLAGADTQYF

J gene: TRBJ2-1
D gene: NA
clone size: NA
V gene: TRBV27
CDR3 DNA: TGTGCCAGCAGGGGGGTGAACAATGAGCAGTTCTTC
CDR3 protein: CASRGVNNEQFF

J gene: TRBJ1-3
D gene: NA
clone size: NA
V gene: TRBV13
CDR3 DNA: TGTGCCAGCAGCCTACCAGGCGGAATAACTGGAAACACCATATATTTT
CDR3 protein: CASSLPGGITGNTIYF

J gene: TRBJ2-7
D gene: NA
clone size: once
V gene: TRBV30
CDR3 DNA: TGTGCCTGGAGTGGTACAGGTAGTGGCGAGCAGTACTTC
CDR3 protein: CAWSGTGSGEQYF

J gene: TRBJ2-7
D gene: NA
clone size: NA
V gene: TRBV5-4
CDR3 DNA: TGTGCCAGCAGCGGCGAAACCGGGAGCGCTTACGAGCAGTACTTC
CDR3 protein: CASSGETGSAYEQYF

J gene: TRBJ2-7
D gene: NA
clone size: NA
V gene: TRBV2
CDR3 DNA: TGTGCCAGCAATCGGGACAATTCCTACGAGCAGTACTTC
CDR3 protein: CASNRDNSYEQYF

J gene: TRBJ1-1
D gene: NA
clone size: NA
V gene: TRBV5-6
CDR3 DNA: TGTGCCAGCAGCTTGATAGGACAGCCCTACACTGAAGCTTTCTTT
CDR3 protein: CASSLIGQPYTEAFF

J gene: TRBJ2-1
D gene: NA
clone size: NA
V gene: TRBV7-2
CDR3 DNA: TGTGCCAGCAGCTTCTCGGGGGATAACTTTTTCAATGAGCAGTTCTTC
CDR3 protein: CASSFSGDNFFNEQFF

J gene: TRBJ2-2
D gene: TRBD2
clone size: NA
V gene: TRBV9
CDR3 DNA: TGTGCCAGCAGCGCCGTACTAGCGGTTAACACCGGGGAGCTGTTTTTT
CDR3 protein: CASSAVLAVNTGELFF

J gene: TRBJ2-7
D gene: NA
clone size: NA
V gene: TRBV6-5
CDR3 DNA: TGTGCCAGCAGTTACTCGGGGACATCCACCTACGAGCAGTACTTC
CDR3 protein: CASSYSGTSTYEQYF

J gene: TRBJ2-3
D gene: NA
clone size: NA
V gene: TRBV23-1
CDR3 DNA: TGCGCCAGCAGTCAAATGACATGGCACACAGATACGCAGTATTTT
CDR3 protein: CASSQMTWHTDTQYF

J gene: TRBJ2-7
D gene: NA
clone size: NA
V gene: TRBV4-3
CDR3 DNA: TGCGCCAGCAGCCAAGTGACAGAGTCCTACGAGCAGTACTTC
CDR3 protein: CASSQVTESYEQYF

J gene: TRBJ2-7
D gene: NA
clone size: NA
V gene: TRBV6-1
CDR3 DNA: TGTGCCACCCGTAGGGACGGAGCGTCCTACGAGCAGTACTTC
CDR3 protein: CATRRDGASYEQYF

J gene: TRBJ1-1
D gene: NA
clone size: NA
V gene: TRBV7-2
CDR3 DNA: TGTGCCAGCAGCTTATACAGGGAGATGACTGAAGCTTTCTTT
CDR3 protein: CASSLYREMTEAFF

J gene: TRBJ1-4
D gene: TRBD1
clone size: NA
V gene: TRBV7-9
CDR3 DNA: TGTGCCAGCAGCTTAGGACAGGGCCCTTCAACTAATGAAAAACTGTTTTTT
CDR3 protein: CASSLGQGPSTNEKLFF

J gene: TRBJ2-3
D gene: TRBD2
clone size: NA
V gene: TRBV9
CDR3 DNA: TGTGCCAGCAGCGTAGAGGCGGGGGGGCAAAGCACAGATACGCAGTATTTT
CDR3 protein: CASSVEAGGQSTDTQYF

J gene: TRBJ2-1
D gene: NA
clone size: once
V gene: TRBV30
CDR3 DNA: TGTGCCTGGACCGGGCCCTACAATGAGCAGTTCTTC
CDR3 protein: CAWTGPYNEQFF

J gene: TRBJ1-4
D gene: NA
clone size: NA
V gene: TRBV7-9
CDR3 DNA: TGTGCCAGCAGCTTATTGGCAGAAAAACTGTTTTTT
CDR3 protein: CASSLLAEKLFF